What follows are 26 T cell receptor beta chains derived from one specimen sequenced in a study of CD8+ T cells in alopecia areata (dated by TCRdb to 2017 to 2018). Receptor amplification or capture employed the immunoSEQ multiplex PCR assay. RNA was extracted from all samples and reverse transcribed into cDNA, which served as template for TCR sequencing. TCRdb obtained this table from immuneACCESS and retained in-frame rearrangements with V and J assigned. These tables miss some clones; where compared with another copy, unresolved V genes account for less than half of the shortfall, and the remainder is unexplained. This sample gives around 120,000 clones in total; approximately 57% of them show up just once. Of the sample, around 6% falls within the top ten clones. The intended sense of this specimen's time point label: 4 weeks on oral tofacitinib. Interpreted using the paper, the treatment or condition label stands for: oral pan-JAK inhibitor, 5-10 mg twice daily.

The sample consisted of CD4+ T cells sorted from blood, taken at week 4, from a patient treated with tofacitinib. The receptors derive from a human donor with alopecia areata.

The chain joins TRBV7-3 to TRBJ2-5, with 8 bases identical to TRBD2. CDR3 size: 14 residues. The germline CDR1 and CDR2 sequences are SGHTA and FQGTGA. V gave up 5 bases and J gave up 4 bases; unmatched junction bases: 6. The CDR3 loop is CASSQSGRRETQYF. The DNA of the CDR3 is TGTGCCAGCAGCCAGAGCGGGAGACGAGAGACCCAGTACTTC.

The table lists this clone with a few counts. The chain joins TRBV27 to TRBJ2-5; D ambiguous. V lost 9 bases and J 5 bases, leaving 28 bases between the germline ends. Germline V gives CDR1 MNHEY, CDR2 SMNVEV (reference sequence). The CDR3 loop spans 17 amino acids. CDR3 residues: CASPFQACPCQYETQYF. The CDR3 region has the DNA TGTGCCAGTCCATTCCAGGCCTGCCCTTGCCAATACGAGACCCAGTACTTC.

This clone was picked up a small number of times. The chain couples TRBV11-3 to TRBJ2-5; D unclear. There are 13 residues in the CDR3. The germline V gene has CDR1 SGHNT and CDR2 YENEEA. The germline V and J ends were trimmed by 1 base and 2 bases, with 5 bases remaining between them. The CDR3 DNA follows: TGTGCCAGCAGCTTAGGGCAGCAAGAGACCCAGTACTTC. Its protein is CASSLGQQETQYF.

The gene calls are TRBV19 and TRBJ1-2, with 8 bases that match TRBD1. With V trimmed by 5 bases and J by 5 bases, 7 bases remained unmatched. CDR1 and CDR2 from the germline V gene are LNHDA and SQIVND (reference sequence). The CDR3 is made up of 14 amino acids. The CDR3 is CASSHRTGPYGYTF. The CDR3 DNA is TGTGCCAGTAGTCATAGGACAGGGCCATATGGCTACACCTTC.

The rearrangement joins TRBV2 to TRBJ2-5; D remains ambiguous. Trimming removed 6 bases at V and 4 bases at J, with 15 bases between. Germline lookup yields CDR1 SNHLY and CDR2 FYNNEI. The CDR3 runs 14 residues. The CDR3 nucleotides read TGTGCCAGCAGCGATTCTCCGGGCCCAGAGACCCAGTACTTC. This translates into CASSDSPGPETQYF.

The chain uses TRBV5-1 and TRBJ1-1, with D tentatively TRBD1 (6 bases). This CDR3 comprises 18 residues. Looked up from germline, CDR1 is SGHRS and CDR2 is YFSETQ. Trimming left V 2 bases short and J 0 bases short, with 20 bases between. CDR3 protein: CASSLGFRGGLMNTEAFF. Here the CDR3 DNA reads TGCGCCAGCAGCTTAGGTTTCAGGGGAGGTTTGATGAACACTGAAGCTTTCTTT.

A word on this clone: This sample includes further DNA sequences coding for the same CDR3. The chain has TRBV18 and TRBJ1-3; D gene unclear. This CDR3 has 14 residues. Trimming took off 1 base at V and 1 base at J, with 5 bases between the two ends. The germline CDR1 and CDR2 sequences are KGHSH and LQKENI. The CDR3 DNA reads TGTGCCAGCTCACCACAGGGATCTGGAAACACCATATATTTT. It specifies CASSPQGSGNTIYF.

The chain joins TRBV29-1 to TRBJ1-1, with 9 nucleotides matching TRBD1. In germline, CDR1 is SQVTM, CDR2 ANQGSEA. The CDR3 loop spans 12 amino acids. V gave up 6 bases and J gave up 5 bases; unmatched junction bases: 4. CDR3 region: CSVGTGKTEAFF. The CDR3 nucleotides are TGCAGCGTCGGGACAGGGAAGACTGAAGCTTTCTTT.

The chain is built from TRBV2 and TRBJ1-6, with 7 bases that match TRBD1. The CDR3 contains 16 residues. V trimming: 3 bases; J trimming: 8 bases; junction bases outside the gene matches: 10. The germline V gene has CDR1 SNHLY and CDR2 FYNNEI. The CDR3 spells CASSEGTAGGDSPLHF. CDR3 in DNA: TGTGCCAGCAGTGAGGGAACTGCAGGGGGTGATTCACCCCTCCACTTT.

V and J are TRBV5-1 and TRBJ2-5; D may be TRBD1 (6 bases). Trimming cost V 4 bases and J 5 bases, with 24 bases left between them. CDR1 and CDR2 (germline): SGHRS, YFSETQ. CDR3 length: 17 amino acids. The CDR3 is CASSLGAQVAAEETQYF. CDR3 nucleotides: TGCGCCAGCAGCCTGGGGGCACAAGTAGCCGCGGAGGAGACCCAGTACTTC.

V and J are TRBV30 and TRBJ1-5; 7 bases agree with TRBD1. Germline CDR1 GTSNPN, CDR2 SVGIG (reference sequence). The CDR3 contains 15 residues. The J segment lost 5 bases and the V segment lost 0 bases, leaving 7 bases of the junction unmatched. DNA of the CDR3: TGTGCCTGGAGTGTAGGGGGCACGCCTTATCAGCCCCAGCATTTT. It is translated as CAWSVGGTPYQPQHF.

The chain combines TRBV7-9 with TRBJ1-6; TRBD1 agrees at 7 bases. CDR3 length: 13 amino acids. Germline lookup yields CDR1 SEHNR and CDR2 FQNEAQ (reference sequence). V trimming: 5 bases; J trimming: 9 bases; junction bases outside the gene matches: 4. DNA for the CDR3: TGTGCCAGCAGCCCGGACAGGAGTTCACCCCTCCACTTT. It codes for CASSPDRSSPLHF.

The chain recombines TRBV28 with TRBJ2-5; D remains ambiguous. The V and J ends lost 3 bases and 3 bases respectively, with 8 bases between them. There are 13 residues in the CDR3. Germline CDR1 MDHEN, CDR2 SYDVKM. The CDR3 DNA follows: TGTGCCAGCAGTTTGGGTCCAAAAGAGACCCAGTACTTC. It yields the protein CASSLGPKETQYF.

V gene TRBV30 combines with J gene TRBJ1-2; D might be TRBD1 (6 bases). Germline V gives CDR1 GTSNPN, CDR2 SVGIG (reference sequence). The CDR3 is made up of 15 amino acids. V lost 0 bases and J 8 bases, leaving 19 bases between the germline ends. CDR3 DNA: TGTGCCTGGAGTGTAGGGTCACAGGGTGGAGAGGGCTACACCTTC. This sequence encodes CAWSVGSQGGEGYTF.

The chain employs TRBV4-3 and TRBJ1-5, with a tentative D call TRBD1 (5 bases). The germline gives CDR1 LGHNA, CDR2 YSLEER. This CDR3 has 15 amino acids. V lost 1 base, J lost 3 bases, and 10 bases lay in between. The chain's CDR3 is CASSQGPGLNQPQHF. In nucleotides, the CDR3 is TGCGCCAGCAGCCAAGGCCCAGGGCTCAATCAGCCCCAGCATTTT.

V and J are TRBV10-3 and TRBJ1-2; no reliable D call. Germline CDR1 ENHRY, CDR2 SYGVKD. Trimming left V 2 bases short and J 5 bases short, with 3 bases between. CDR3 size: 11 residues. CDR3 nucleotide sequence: TGTGCCATCAGTGAGACTTATGGCTACACCTTC. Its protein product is CAISETYGYTF.

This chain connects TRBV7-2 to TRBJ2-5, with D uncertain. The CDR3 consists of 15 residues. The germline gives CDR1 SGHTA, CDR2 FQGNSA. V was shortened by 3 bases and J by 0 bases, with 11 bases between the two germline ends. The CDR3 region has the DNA TGTGCCAGCAGCTTCCCGGCCTTGTACCAAGAGACCCAGTACTTC. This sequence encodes CASSFPALYQETQYF.

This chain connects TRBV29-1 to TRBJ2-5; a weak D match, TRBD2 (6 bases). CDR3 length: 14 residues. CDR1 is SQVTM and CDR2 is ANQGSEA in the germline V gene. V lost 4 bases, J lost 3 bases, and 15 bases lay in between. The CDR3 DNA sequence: TGCAGCGTTGGACACAGACTAGTCAAAGAGACCCAGTACTTC. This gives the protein CSVGHRLVKETQYF.

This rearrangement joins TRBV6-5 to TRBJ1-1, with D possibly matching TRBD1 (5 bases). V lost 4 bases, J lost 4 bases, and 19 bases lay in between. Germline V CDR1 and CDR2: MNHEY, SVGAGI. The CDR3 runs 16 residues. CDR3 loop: CASSSSSIRGSTEAFF. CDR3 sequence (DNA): TGTGCCAGCAGTTCCAGCAGCATTCGGGGGAGCACTGAAGCTTTCTTT.

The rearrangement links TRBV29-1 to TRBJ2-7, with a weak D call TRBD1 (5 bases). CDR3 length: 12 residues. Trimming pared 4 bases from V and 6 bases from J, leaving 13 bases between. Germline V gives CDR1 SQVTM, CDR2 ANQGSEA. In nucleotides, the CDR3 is TGCAGCGTTGGTGTAGGGGTCCCCGAGCAGTACTTC. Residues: CSVGVGVPEQYF.

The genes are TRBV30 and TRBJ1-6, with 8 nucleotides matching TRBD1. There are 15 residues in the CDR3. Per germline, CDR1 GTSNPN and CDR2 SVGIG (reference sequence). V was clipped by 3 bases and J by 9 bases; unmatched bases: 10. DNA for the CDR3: TGTGCCTGGAGACCCCCACAGGGGGTTAGTTCACCCCTCCACTTT. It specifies CAWRPPQGVSSPLHF.

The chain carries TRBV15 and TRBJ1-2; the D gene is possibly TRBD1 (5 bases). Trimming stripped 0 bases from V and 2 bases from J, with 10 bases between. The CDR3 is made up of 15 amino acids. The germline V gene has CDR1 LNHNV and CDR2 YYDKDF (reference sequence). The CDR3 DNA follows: TGTGCCACCAGCAGAGATCCAGGGCAGAACTATGGCTACACCTTC. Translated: CATSRDPGQNYGYTF.

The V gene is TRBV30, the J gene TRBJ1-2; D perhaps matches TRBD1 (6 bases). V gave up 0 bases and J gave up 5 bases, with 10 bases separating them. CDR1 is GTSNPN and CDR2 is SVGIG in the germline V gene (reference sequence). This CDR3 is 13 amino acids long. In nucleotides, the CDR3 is TGTGCCTGGAGTGTGGCGGGGGCATATGGCTACACCTTC. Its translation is CAWSVAGAYGYTF. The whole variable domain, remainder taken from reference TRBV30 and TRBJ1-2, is SQTIHQWPATLVQPVGSPLSLECTVEGTSNPNLYWYRQAAGRGLQLLFYSVGIGQISSEVPQNLSASRPQDRQFILSSKKLLLSDSGFYLCAWSVAGAYGYTFGSGTRLTVV.

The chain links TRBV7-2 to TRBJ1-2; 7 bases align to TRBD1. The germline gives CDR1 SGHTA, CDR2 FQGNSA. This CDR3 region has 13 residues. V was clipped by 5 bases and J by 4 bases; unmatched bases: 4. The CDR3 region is CASSPGTAYGYTF. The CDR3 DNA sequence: TGTGCCAGCAGCCCGGGGACAGCCTATGGCTACACCTTC.

Here the CDR3 DNA reads TGTGCCAGTAGTCCCGGAGGCCCGGGGGCCCAGTACTTC. Translating it yields CASSPGGPGAQYF. This chain joins TRBV19 and TRBJ2-5; D perhaps matches TRBD2 (6 bases). V was cut by 5 bases and J by 9 bases, with 16 bases left in between. The CDR3 has 13 amino acids. The germline CDR1 and CDR2 sequences are LNHDA and SQIVND (reference sequence).

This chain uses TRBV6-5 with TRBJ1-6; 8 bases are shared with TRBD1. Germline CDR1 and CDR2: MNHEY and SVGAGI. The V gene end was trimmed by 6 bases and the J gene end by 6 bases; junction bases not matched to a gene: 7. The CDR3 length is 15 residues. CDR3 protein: CASSGQGRGNSPLHF. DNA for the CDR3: TGTGCCAGCAGCGGACAGGGCCGCGGTAATTCACCCCTCCACTTT.